One sample yielded the 15 T cell receptor beta chains listed below, sequenced in a study of T cells in Graves' hyperthyroidism and ophthalmopathy. There were TCR beta CDR3 regions amplified from RNA transcripts. First-round RT-PCR with HTBI primers amplified the TCR CDR3 region. TCRdb re-called the multiplex PCR reads with MiXCR, one entry per CDR3 protein. The repertoire includes 540,000 or so distinct CDR3 sequences, roughly 14% of them detected once, and under 7.5% sits in the top ten. Sequenced sample: blood. These receptors originate from a woman aged 25 to 39 with Graves' hyperthyroidism.

This clonotype was detected many times. The chain couples TRBV20-1 to TRBJ2-1, with 15 bases aligning to TRBD2. The CDR3 length is 17 residues. Looked up from germline, CDR1 is DFQATT and CDR2 is SNEGSKA (reference sequence). V dropped 7 bases and J dropped 2; count of bases not matched to a gene: 9. CDR3 amino acids: CSGEGLAGGNAYNEQFF. The CDR3 DNA is TGCAGTGGAGAAGGACTAGCGGGAGGGAACGCCTACAATGAGCAGTTCTTC.

As regards this clonotype: This may be a read error, as it is one base from a much larger clone. V gene TRBV7-2 combines with J gene TRBJ2-1, with D unclear. The germline V gene has CDR1 SGHTA and CDR2 FQGNSA. This CDR3 comprises 12 residues. The CDR3 DNA follows: TGTGCCAGCAGCTTAAATAACAATGAGCAGCTCTTC. It encodes CASSLNNNEQLF.

The chain couples TRBV27 to TRBJ2-7; D gene unclear. Germline V lookup: CDR1 MNHEY, CDR2 SMNVEV (reference sequence). This CDR3 contains 13 residues. The V gene lost 6 bases and the J gene lost 0 bases, with 9 bases spanning the gap. The CDR3 DNA reads TGTGCCAGCAGCGTTGGGGTCTCCTACGAGCAGTACTTC. The encoded protein is CASSVGVSYEQYF.

This sequence joins TRBV11-3 and TRBJ2-1; D is perhaps TRBD1 (6 bases). CDR1 and CDR2 from the germline V gene are SGHNT and YENEEA. V lost 5 bases and J 3 bases, leaving 11 bases between the germline ends. The CDR3 has 14 amino acids. In nucleotides, the CDR3 is TGTGCCAGCAGCCTTGGACAGAGCTACAATGAGCAGTTCTTC. Encoded protein: CASSLGQSYNEQFF.

This clonotype was recorded only once. The chain combines TRBV20-1 with TRBJ2-1, with 13 positions matching TRBD2. From germline, CDR1 is DFQATT and CDR2 SNEGSKA (reference sequence). The CDR3 is 14 amino acids. V lost 5 bases and J lost 7; bases outside the gene matches: 5. CDR3 DNA: TGCAGTGCTGGACTAGCGGGAGTTGGTAATGAGCAGTTCTTC. Its protein is CSAGLAGVGNEQFF.

As to this clonotype: A much larger clone lies a single base off, so this may be a read error. The chain has TRBV3-1 and TRBJ2-1; possible D gene TRBD1, 6 bases. Germline CDR1 and CDR2: LGHDT and YNNKEL (reference sequence). The CDR3 sequence is 15 residues long. V shed 4 bases and J shed 3 bases, with 13 bases lying between them. The CDR3 region is CASSPMGDNYNEQFF. The DNA for the CDR3 is TGTGCCAGCAGCCCCATGGGGGACAACTACAATGAGCAGTTCTTC.

This clonotype was recorded at least ten times. The chain uses TRBV28 and TRBJ2-7, with unresolved D. Germline-derived CDR1 and CDR2 are MDHEN and SYDVKM. V was clipped by 4 bases and J by 2 bases, with 15 bases between them. The CDR3 is 15 residues long. This chain's CDR3 is CASSSRAANPYEQYF. The CDR3 DNA reads as TGTGCCAGCAGTTCAAGGGCGGCTAACCCCTACGAGCAGTACTTC.

The V and J genes are TRBV27 and TRBJ1-5, with no clear D. The CDR3 totals 13 residues. CDR1 MNHEY and CDR2 SMNVEV come from the germline V gene (reference sequence). V lost 4 bases and J lost 3, with 7 bases in between. Written as DNA, the CDR3 is TGTGCCAGCAGTTCTAGACCCAATCAGCCCCAGCATTTT. Its translation: CASSSRPNQPQHF.

This clonotype was observed at least ten times. The chain joins TRBV12-3 or TRBV12-4 to TRBJ1-2, with no clear D. V lost 5 bases and J lost 8, with 12 bases in between. CDR3 length equals 12 residues. Written as DNA, the CDR3 is TGTGCCAGCAGTCGCCGGACGGGCGGCTACACCTTC. Translating it yields CASSRRTGGYTF.

The gene calls are TRBV20-1 and TRBJ1-5, with no clear D. Trimming took off 3 bases at V and 1 base at J, with 7 bases between the two ends. Germline V lookup: CDR1 DFQATT, CDR2 SNEGSKA (reference sequence). The CDR3 spans 13 residues. In nucleotides, the CDR3 is TGCAGTGCTAGTCAGCAGAGCAATCAGCCCCAGCATTTT. Translated: CSASQQSNQPQHF.

This clonotype showed up many times. The V call is TRBV11-2, the J call TRBJ2-2; no clear D gene. The germline CDR1 and CDR2 sequences are SGHAT and FQNNGV. The V and J ends lost 0 bases and 9 bases respectively, with 8 bases between them. The CDR3 contains 13 residues. Here the CDR3 reads CASSLEFGWELFF. CDR3 nucleotides: TGTGCCAGCAGCTTAGAATTCGGATGGGAGCTGTTTTTT. Looking up the rest from reference TRBV11-2 and TRBJ2-2 gives the full variable domain: EAGVAQSPRYKIIEKRQSVAFWCNPISGHATLYWYQQILGQGPKLLIQFQNNGVVDDSQLPKDRFSAERLKGVDSTLKIQPAKLEDSAVYLCASSLEFGWELFFGEGSRLTVL.

V usage is TRBV5-1 and J usage is TRBJ1-2; no reliable D call. V dropped 0 bases and J dropped 4 bases, with 16 bases sitting between them. Germline assignment: CDR1 SGHRS and CDR2 YFSETQ. The CDR3 covers 16 residues. CDR3 in DNA: TGCGCCAGCAGCTTGGACAGCCCGAGGCAAGGCTATGGCTACACCTTC. This sequence encodes CASSLDSPRQGYGYTF.

This clonotype appeared many times. The V call is TRBV6-1, the J call TRBJ1-4, with 7 bases lining up with TRBD1. There are 14 residues in the CDR3. J gave up 4 bases and V 6 bases, and 5 bases lay outside the gene matches. Germline values: CDR1 MNHNS, CDR2 SASEGT. CDR3 coding DNA: TGTGCCAGCAGATCAGGGGGTCTTAATGAAAAACTGTTTTTT. Encoded protein: CASRSGGLNEKLFF.

This clonotype was detected many times. This chain uses TRBV28 with TRBJ2-1; 13 bases align to TRBD2. Trimming took 5 bases from V and 7 from J; bases not matched to a gene: 8. The length of the CDR3 is 16 residues. Germline V CDR1 and CDR2: MDHEN, SYDVKM. CDR3 loop: CASSSRLAGGKNEQFF. The CDR3 DNA sequence: TGTGCCAGCAGTAGTCGACTAGCGGGAGGAAAGAATGAGCAGTTCTTC. Full variable domain (remainder filled in from reference TRBV28 and TRBJ2-1): DVKVTQSSRYLVKRTGEKVFLECVQDMDHENMFWYRQDPGLGLRLIYFSYDVKMKEKGDIPEGYSVSREKKERFSLILESASTNQTSMYLCASSSRLAGGKNEQFFGPGTRLTVL.

V is TRBV4-3 and J is TRBJ2-2, with D possibly TRBD2 on 5 matching bases. The CDR3 extends over 17 amino acids. V shed 0 bases and J shed 2 bases, with 13 bases lying between them. Per germline, CDR1 LGHNA and CDR2 YSLEER. The DNA of the CDR3 is TGCGCCAGCAGCCAAGATCGCCTAGCCTCAAACACCGGGGAGCTGTTTTTT. Protein sequence: CASSQDRLASNTGELFF.